This section outlines one TCR beta chain sequence together with its context. In the original analysis: Amplification of reference gene primers provided the estimated nucleated cell counts. Sequenced by immunoSEQ multiplex PCR; TCRdb stores in-frame clones only, minus some. For V, J and clone size, that table is used; D and trimming come from the DNA. The repertoire holds over 200,000 clones, approximately 84% seen once, with approximately 8% in the top ten. The data stem from a study of blood T cell repertoires in COVID-19. Study-wide background: Samples taken during acute and convalescent COVID-19 were collected in the United States, Italy and Spain. Sample material is recorded as cDNA or gDNA derived from T cells, B-cell-depleted T cells, or PBMCs.

V was trimmed by 2 bases and J by 7 bases, leaving 14 bases between them. The CDR3 is 15 residues long. Looked up from germline, CDR1 is SNHLY and CDR2 is FYNNEI. Sequencing was done on a sample of peripheral blood. The source is a woman between 50 and 59 years old with active or convalescent COVID-19. The chain has TRBV2 and TRBJ1-4; D is perhaps TRBD1 (6 bases). CDR3 residues: CASSETGGGVEKLFF. Written as DNA, the CDR3 is TGTGCCAGCAGTGAAACTGGGGGCGGAGTTGAAAAACTGTTTTTT.